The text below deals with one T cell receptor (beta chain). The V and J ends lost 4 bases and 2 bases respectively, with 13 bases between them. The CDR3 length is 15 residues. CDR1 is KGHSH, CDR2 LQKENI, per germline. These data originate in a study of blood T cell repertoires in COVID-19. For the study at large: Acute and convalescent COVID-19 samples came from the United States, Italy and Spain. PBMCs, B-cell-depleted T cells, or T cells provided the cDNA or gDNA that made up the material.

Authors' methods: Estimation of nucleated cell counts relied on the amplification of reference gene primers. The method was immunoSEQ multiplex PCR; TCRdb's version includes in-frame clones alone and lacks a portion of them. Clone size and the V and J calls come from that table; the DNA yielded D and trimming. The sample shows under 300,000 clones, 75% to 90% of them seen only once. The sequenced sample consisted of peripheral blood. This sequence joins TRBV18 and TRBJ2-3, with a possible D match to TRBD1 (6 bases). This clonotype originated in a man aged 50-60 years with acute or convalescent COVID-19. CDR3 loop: CASSRQKGDTDTQYF. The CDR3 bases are TGTGCCAGCTCACGCCAGAAGGGGGACACAGATACGCAGTATTTT.